This T cell receptor beta chain was recorded in a study of T cells in Graves' hyperthyroidism and ophthalmopathy. This clonotype showed up many times. Its antigen is currently unknown. Study-wide results and limits: Among clonotypes expanded in thyroid above 0.001, most were also found in blood.

From 9 to 10 ml of fresh peripheral blood, PBMCs were isolated. Trimming pared 1 base from V and 0 bases from J, leaving 16 bases between. The CDR3 sequence is 18 residues long. Looked up from germline, CDR1 is MDHEN and CDR2 is SYDVKM. Using RNA transcripts as the source, TCR beta CDR3 regions were amplified. With the HTBI primer set, the TCR CDR3 went through a first round of RT-PCR. TCRdb redid the calling of the multiplex PCR reads with MiXCR, one entry per CDR3 protein. The table lists some 700,000 distinct CDR3 sequences, approximately 15% of them singletons. V is TRBV28 and J is TRBJ1-3, with D hard to call. The material sequenced was blood. The source of this sequence is a man in his fifties or sixties with Graves' hyperthyroidism. The CDR3, as DNA: TGTGCCAGCAGTTTATTCGGGCAGATGGGTCCCTCTGGAAACACCATATATTTT. Translation: CASSLFGQMGPSGNTIYF.